The clone carrying this T cell receptor beta chain was picked up a small number of times. Its antigen is as yet unknown. In germline, CDR1 is MGHRA, CDR2 YSYEKL. This CDR3 has 14 amino acids. V shed 0 bases and J shed 3 bases, with 9 bases lying between them. This record comes from a study of T cell repertoires in cytomegalovirus infection. Across the study: Based on public TCR beta signatures, there were indications of CMV infection and of a matching HLA type.

TCRdb used MiXCR to reprocess the reads, holding one entry per CDR3 protein. The table has about 530,000 distinct CDR3 sequences, about 25% seen once. Notes on the study in general: CMV-specific HLA-C-restricted TCR beta clonotypes dominated the ex vivo response. The study identified carriers of CMV plus the relevant HLA from cumulative public TCR beta family frequency.

This chain connects TRBV4-1 to TRBJ2-7, with D perhaps matching TRBD2 (5 bases). The source of this sequence is a human donor in good health (CMV status not recorded). Some clones in this sample may be carry-over from other donors' samples. The sample was PBMCs. CDR3 DNA sequence: TGCGCCAGCAGCCAAGATCGGGGAATCTACGAGCAGTACTTC. It is translated as CASSQDRGIYEQYF.